The 27 T cell receptor beta chains below all came from one sample that was sequenced in a study of regulatory T cells in long-lasting Graves disease. For TCR beta, libraries came from iRepertoire HTBI primers and Arm-PCR of CDR3 regions. A single record per CDR3 protein comes from TCRdb applying MiXCR to the multiplex PCR reads. The table shows 400,000 to 650,000 distinct CDR3 sequences, with 16% occurring only once. Time point indicated: newly diagnosed GD, antithyroid drugs for less than 3 months. TCR sequences were obtained from RNA taken from PBMCs. The same data also contributed to another study, on T cells in Graves' hyperthyroidism and ophthalmopathy.

Sample: peripheral blood mononuclear cells (PBMCs), taken at new diagnosis, from a patient treated with antithyroid drugs. The receptors were sampled from a middle-aged woman with Graves disease.

This clonotype came up a few times. As the CDR3 is not closed by the conserved phenylalanine or tryptophan, this likely results from a read error. The CDR3 nucleotides are TGTGCCAGTTCCAGGGATTACGATGGCAATCAGCCCCAGCATTCT. It is translated as CASSRDYDGNQPQHS. V usage is TRBV19 and J usage is TRBJ1-5, with D possibly being TRBD1 (5 bases). Germline V gives CDR1 LNHDA, CDR2 SQIVND (reference sequence). V was clipped by 8 bases and J by 2 bases, with 16 bases between them. The CDR3 is 15 amino acids.

Many counts were recorded for this clonotype. V and J are TRBV7-9 and TRBJ2-5; the match to TRBD1 covers 7 bases. The CDR3 extends over 15 amino acids. V lost 4 bases, J lost 4 bases, and 9 bases stayed unmatched. CDR1 SEHNR and CDR2 FQNEAQ come from the germline V gene (reference sequence). CDR3 region: CASSSNTGVAETQYF. The CDR3, as DNA: TGTGCCAGCAGCTCCAATACAGGGGTAGCAGAGACCCAGTACTTC.

This clonotype was detected a few times. The V gene is TRBV29-1, the J gene TRBJ2-1; D uncertain. V shed 0 bases and J shed 15 bases, with 12 bases lying between them. The germline V gene has CDR1 SQVTM and CDR2 ANQGSEA. The CDR3 extends over 11 amino acids. The CDR3 protein is CSVEDSAPRFF. The CDR3 DNA reads as TGCAGCGTTGAAGACAGTGCCCCTAGGTTCTTC.

This clonotype was counted between two and nine times. V gene TRBV29-1 combines with J gene TRBJ1-6; TRBD1 might be the D (5 bases). The germline V gene has CDR1 SQVTM and CDR2 ANQGSEA. The CDR3 is 14 residues long. CDR3 DNA sequence: TGCGCGATCGGGGACGGATCCTATAATTCACCCCTCCACTTT. It specifies CAIGDGSYNSPLHF. The full variable domain, with the rest looked up from reference TRBV29-1 and TRBJ1-6, is SAVISQKPSRDICQRGTSLTIQCQVDSQVTMMFWYRQQPGQSLTLIATANQGSEATYESGFVIDKFPISRPNLTFSTLTVSNMSPEDSSIYLCAIGDGSYNSPLHFGNGTRLTVT.

V is TRBV7-9 and J is TRBJ2-2, with 9 bases that match TRBD2. J was trimmed by 1 base and V by 4 bases; bases with no gene match: 4. This CDR3 has 16 residues. CDR1 is SEHNR and CDR2 is FQNEAQ in the germline V gene (reference sequence). The CDR3 DNA sequence: TGTGCCAGCAGCTATAGCGGGGGCCTGAACACCGGGGAGCTGTTTTTT. As protein: CASSYSGGLNTGELFF.

This clonotype was seen a few times. J is TRBJ2-3 and V is TRBV10-3; TRBD1 is a possible D gene (6 bases). Trimming stripped 8 bases from V and 6 bases from J, with 15 bases between. CDR3 length: 13 amino acids. Germline CDR1 reads ENHRY; CDR2 reads SYGVKD. Written as DNA, the CDR3 is TGTGCCATCGGAGACAGGTTGGGGGATACGCAGTATTTT. Amino acids: CAIGDRLGDTQYF.

This clonotype was recorded many times. The chain uses TRBV3-1 and TRBJ1-6, with D unclear. Germline lookup yields CDR1 LGHDT and CDR2 YNNKEL (reference sequence). Trimming took 0 bases from V and 8 from J, leaving 8 bases between them. The CDR3 is 14 residues long. The CDR3 DNA is TGTGCCAGCAGCCAAGAAGTTTCGGATTCACCCCTCCACTTT. Protein sequence: CASSQEVSDSPLHF.

The rearrangement joins TRBV9 to TRBJ2-5; 7 nucleotides line up with TRBD2. The CDR3 length is 14 residues. V lost 7 bases to trimming and J lost 1 base; unmatched junction nucleotides: 7. Germline loops: CDR1 SGDLS, CDR2 YYNGEE. CDR3 nucleotides: TGTGCCAGCTGCGGCGGGGGACTCCAAGAGACCCAGTACTTC. Translated, it gives CASCGGGLQETQYF.

This clonotype came up a few times. This chain connects TRBV27 to TRBJ2-2; unclear D gene. In germline, CDR1 is MNHEY, CDR2 SMNVEV (reference sequence). The CDR3 runs to 14 residues. The germline V and J ends were trimmed by 0 bases and 5 bases, with 7 bases remaining between them. The CDR3 bases are TGTGCCAGCAGTTTATCCGTGCTGACCGGGGAGCTGTTTTTT. Translation: CASSLSVLTGELFF.

This clonotype occurred many times. The chain is built from TRBV3-1 and TRBJ1-5; unclear D gene. V was shortened by 2 bases and J by 11 bases, with 19 bases between the two germline ends. The CDR3 extends over 15 amino acids. The V gene's germline CDR1 is LGHDT and CDR2 YNNKEL (reference sequence). In nucleotides, the CDR3 is TGTGCCAGCAGCCAATCGGGTCAGGCCTCAGTGGCCCAGCATTTT. It translates to CASSQSGQASVAQHF.

V is TRBV19 and J is TRBJ2-1; D possibly corresponds to TRBD1 (6 bases). Germline V gives CDR1 LNHDA, CDR2 SQIVND (reference sequence). V gave up 7 bases and J gave up 1 base, with 8 bases separating them. The CDR3 sequence is 13 residues long. The CDR3: CASNTGSYNEQFF. The DNA for the CDR3 is TGTGCCAGTAACACAGGGTCCTACAATGAGCAGTTCTTC.

This clonotype occurred many times. The gene calls are TRBV7-9 and TRBJ2-1; maybe TRBD2 (6 bases). The germline V gene has CDR1 SEHNR and CDR2 FQNEAQ (reference sequence). The CDR3 consists of 15 residues. The V end was cut by 4 bases, the J end by 5 bases, with 15 bases between. This CDR3 is CASSSYSGLNNEQFF. Written as DNA, the CDR3 is TGTGCCAGCAGCTCATACTCGGGACTCAACAATGAGCAGTTCTTC.

The chain combines TRBV20-1 with TRBJ2-6; possibly TRBD2 for D (6 bases). Trimming took off 5 bases at V and 2 bases at J, with 16 bases between the two ends. The germline CDR1 and CDR2 sequences are DFQATT and SNEGSKA (reference sequence). This CDR3 is 16 amino acids long. CDR3 nucleotide sequence: TGCAGTGCTCGACGGGGGATCGTCGCTGGGGCCAACGTCCTGACTTTC. Protein: CSARRGIVAGANVLTF.

This clonotype was seen only a few times. The gene calls are TRBV20-1 and TRBJ2-1; no firm D call. The V gene's germline CDR1 is DFQATT and CDR2 SNEGSKA (reference sequence). The V end was cut by 4 bases, the J end by 9 bases, with 7 bases between. The CDR3 has 10 amino acids. The CDR3 loop is CSAIAGEQFF. The CDR3 DNA sequence: TGCAGTGCTATTGCAGGTGAGCAGTTCTTC.

The rearrangement joins TRBV7-2 to TRBJ1-5; 7 bases are a match to TRBD1. CDR3 length equals 15 residues. With 6 bases clipped from V and 6 bases from J, the junction kept 11 bases outside the gene matches. Per the germline V gene, CDR1 is SGHTA and CDR2 is FQGNSA. In DNA form, the CDR3 reads TGTGCCAGCAGTTCACAAGGACAGGTCCCTCAGCCCCAGCATTTT. Translation: CASSSQGQVPQPQHF.

The rearrangement joins TRBV29-1 to TRBJ1-2; perhaps TRBD1 as D (5 bases). Germline V gene lookup returns CDR1 SQVTM and CDR2 ANQGSEA. The length of the CDR3 is 15 residues. V dropped 4 bases and J dropped 5 bases, with 20 bases sitting between them. The CDR3 loop reads CSVVRQGPLDYGYTF. CDR3 coding DNA: TGCAGCGTTGTTCGGCAGGGCCCCCTAGATTATGGCTACACCTTC.

This clonotype was detected many times. The chain joins TRBV9 to TRBJ1-1; 8 bases match TRBD1. Trimming took 3 bases from V and 2 from J; bases not matched to a gene: 3. This CDR3 is 14 amino acids long. Germline CDR1 is SGDLS and CDR2 is YYNGEE. The CDR3 reads CASSATGANTEAFF. In DNA form, the CDR3 reads TGTGCCAGCAGCGCGACAGGGGCTAACACTGAAGCTTTCTTT.

This chain joins TRBV6-1 and TRBJ1-2; 9 bases line up with TRBD1. CDR1 is MNHNS and CDR2 is SASEGT in the germline V gene. The CDR3 has 13 amino acids. CDR3 in amino acids: CASLGQGRLGYTF. The CDR3 coding sequence is TGTGCATCCTTGGGACAGGGACGACTAGGCTACACCTTC.

This clonotype occurred many times. V is TRBV12-5 and J is TRBJ1-1; D is ambiguous. The CDR3 totals 16 residues. Germline V gene lookup returns CDR1 LGHNT and CDR2 FRNRAP. Trimming pared 5 bases from V and 2 bases from J, leaving 18 bases between. CDR3 amino acids: CASGPWQVGINTEAFF. CDR3 DNA sequence: TGTGCTAGTGGTCCCTGGCAGGTGGGCATCAACACTGAAGCTTTCTTT.

This clonotype was counted at least ten times. The CDR3, as DNA: TGTGCCACCAGGGGGACAGGGGGTGAGAACTATGGCTACACCTTC. Translated: CATRGTGGENYGYTF. The J gene is TRBJ1-2, the V gene TRBV15, with 11 bases identical to TRBD1. CDR1 is LNHNV, CDR2 YYDKDF, per germline (reference sequence). The junction had 5 bases not matched to a gene; V was cut back by 6 bases and J by 2 bases. This CDR3 is 15 amino acids long.

This clonotype has at least ten counts. The V call is TRBV12-5, the J call TRBJ1-5; 9 bases are shared with TRBD1. CDR1 and CDR2 from the germline V gene are LGHNT and FRNRAP. Trimming cost V 5 bases and J 5 bases; bases outside gene matches: 4. This CDR3 spans 14 amino acids. CDR3 in DNA: TGTGCTAGTGGTCGGGACAGGGTTGATCAGCCCCAGCATTTT. It codes for CASGRDRVDQPQHF.

This clonotype has ten or more counts. J is TRBJ2-3 and V is TRBV15; the D gene is possibly TRBD1 (6 bases). CDR3 length: 15 amino acids. With 4 bases removed from V and 5 bases from J, the gap between germline ends came to 16 bases. Germline V lookup: CDR1 LNHNV, CDR2 YYDKDF (reference sequence). This CDR3 is CATSTGTRGLDTQYF. In nucleotides, the CDR3 is TGTGCCACCAGCACCGGGACAAGGGGCCTAGATACGCAGTATTTT.

This clonotype was seen repeatedly, ten times or more. This sequence joins TRBV12-3 or TRBV12-4 and TRBJ2-5, with no clear D. The CDR3 consists of 12 residues. Deletions cut 2 bases from V and 4 bases from J, with 5 bases between. CDR3 nucleotide sequence: TGTGCCAGCAGTTTAAGGCCAGAGACCCAGTACTTC. Translated: CASSLRPETQYF.

The gene calls are TRBV7-2 and TRBJ2-1, with D perhaps given as TRBD1 or TRBD2 (5 bases each). Trimming cost V 7 bases and J 9 bases, with 16 bases left between them. Germline V gene data show CDR1 as SGHTA and CDR2 as FQGNSA. The CDR3 is made up of 13 amino acids. CDR3 DNA: TGTGCCAGCACAGAGGCAGGGACGAGTGAGCAGTTCTTC. Its translation: CASTEAGTSEQFF.

This clonotype was observed many times. The chain has TRBV6-9 and TRBJ1-1, with D perhaps TRBD1 (5 bases). The CDR3 contains 13 residues. CDR1 is MNHGY, CDR2 SVAAGI, per germline. Trimming cost V 4 bases and J 11 bases, with 17 bases left between them. As DNA, the CDR3 is TGTGCCAGCAGTTCCCCAGGGACGTCTCGGGCTTTCTTT. Its translation: CASSSPGTSRAFF.

This clonotype was recorded at least ten times. The chain uses TRBV29-1 and TRBJ1-2; D unresolved. The V and J ends lost 0 bases and 6 bases respectively, with 11 bases between them. Looked up from germline, CDR1 is SQVTM and CDR2 is ANQGSEA. This CDR3 is built from 13 residues. The CDR3 region has the DNA TGCAGCGTTGAAGATCAAACCGGCAATGGCTACACCTTC. Its protein is CSVEDQTGNGYTF.

The V gene is TRBV5-4, the J gene TRBJ1-2; D is possibly TRBD1 (5 bases). From germline, CDR1 is SGHNT and CDR2 YYREEE (reference sequence). Trimming removed 1 base at V and 5 bases at J, with 12 bases between. The CDR3 sequence is 14 residues long. The chain's CDR3 is CASSLFQGEYGYTF. The DNA of the CDR3 is TGTGCCAGCAGCTTGTTTCAAGGGGAATATGGCTACACCTTC.